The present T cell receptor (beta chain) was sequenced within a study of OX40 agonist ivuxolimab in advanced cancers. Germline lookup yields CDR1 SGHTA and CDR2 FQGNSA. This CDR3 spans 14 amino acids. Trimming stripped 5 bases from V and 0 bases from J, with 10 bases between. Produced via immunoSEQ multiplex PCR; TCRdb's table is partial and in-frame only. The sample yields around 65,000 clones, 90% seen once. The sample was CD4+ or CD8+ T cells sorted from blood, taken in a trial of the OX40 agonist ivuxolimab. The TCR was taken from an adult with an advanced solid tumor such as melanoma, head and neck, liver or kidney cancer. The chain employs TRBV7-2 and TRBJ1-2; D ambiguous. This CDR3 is CASSPRQSNYGYTF. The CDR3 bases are TGTGCCAGCAGCCCCCGCCAGTCTAACTATGGCTACACCTTC. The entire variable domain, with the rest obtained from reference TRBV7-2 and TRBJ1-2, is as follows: GAGVSQSPSNKVTEKGKDVELRCDPISGHTALYWYRQSLGQGLEFLIYFQGNSAPDKSGLPSDRFSAERTGGSVSTLTIQRTQQEDSAVYLCASSPRQSNYGYTFGSGTRLTVV.